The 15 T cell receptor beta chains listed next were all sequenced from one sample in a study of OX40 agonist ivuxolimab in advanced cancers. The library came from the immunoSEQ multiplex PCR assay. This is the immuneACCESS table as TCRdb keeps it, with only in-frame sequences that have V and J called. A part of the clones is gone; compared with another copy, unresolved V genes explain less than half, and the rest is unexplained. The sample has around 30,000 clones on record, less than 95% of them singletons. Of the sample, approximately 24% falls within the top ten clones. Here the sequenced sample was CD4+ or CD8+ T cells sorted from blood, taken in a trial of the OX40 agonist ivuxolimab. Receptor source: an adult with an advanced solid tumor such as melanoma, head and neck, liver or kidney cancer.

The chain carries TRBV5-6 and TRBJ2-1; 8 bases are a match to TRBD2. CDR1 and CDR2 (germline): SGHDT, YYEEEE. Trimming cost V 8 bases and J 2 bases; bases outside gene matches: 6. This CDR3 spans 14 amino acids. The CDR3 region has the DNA TGTGCCAGACCTACGGGAGGGCCCTACAATGAGCAGTTCTTC. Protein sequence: CARPTGGPYNEQFF.

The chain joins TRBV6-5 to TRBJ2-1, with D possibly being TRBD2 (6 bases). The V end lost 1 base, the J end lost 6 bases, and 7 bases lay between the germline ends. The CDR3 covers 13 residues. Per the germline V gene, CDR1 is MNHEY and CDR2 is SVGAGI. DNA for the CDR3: TGTGCCAGCAGTTACTTGGGGGGCAATGAGCAGTTCTTC. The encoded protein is CASSYLGGNEQFF.

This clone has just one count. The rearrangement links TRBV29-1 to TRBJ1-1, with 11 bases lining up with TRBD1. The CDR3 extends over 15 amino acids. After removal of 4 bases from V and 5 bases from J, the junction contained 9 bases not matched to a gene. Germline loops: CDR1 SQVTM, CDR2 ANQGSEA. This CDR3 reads CSVVGTGGPGTEAFF. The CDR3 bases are TGCAGCGTTGTCGGGACAGGGGGGCCAGGAACTGAAGCTTTCTTT.

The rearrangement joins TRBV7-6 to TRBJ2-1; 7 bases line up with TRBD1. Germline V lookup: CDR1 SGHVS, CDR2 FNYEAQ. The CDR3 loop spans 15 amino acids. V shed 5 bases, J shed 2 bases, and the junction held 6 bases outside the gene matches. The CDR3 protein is CASSPTGVTYNEQFF. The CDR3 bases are TGTGCCAGCAGCCCCACAGGGGTCACCTACAATGAGCAGTTCTTC.

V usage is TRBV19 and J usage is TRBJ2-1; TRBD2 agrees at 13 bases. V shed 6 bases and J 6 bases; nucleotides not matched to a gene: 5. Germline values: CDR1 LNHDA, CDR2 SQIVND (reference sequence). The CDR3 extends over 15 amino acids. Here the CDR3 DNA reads TGTGCCAGTAGCCCGGGACTAGCGGGGCCCAATGAGCAGTTCTTC. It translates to CASSPGLAGPNEQFF.

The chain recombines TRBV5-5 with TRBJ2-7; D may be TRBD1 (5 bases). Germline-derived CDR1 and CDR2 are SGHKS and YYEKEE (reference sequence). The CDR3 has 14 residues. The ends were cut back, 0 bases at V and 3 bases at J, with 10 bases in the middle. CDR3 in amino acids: CASSLDSGIYEQYF. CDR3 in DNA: TGTGCCAGCAGCTTGGACTCAGGGATCTACGAGCAGTACTTC.

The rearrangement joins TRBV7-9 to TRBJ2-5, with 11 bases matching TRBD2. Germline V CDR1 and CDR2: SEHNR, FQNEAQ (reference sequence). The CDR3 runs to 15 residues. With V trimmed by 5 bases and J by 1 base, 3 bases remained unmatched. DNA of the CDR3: TGTGCCAGCAGCCCCGGGACTAGCGGCCAAGAGACCCAGTACTTC. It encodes CASSPGTSGQETQYF.

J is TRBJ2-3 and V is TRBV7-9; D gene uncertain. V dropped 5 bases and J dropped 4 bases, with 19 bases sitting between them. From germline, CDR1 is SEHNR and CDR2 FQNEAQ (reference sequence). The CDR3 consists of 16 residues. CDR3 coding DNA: TGTGCCAGCAGCGCAGTGGAAGGTGTTGTGGCAGATACGCAGTATTTT. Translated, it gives CASSAVEGVVADTQYF. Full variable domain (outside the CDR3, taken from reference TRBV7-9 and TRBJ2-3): DTGVSQNPRHKITKRGQNVTFRCDPISEHNRLYWYRQTLGQGPEFLTYFQNEAQLEKSRLLSDRFSAERPKGSFSTLEIQRTEQGDSAMYLCASSAVEGVVADTQYFGPGTRLTVL.

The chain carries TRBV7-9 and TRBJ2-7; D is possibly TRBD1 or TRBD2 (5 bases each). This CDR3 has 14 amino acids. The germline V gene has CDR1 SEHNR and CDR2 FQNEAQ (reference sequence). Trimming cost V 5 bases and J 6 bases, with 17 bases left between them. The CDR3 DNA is TGTGCCAGCAGCCCGCCAGGGAGAACCCTCGAGCAGTACTTC. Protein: CASSPPGRTLEQYF.

The DNA of the CDR3 is TGCGCCAGCAGCCAAGATCGGGCTAGCCCTAAAGGGGAGCAGTTCTTC. It yields the protein CASSQDRASPKGEQFF. The gene calls are TRBV4-1 and TRBJ2-1; a possible D gene is TRBD2 (5 bases). The CDR3 consists of 16 residues. From germline, CDR1 is MGHRA and CDR2 YSYEKL. Trimming removed 0 bases at V and 10 bases at J, with 19 bases between.

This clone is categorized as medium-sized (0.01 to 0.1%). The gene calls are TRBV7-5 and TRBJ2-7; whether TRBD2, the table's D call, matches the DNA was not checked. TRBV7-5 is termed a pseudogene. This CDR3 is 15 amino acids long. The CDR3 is CVRSLPPSVLYEQYF. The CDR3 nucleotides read TGTGTCAGAAGCTTACCCCCATCGGTTCTCTACGAGCAGTACTTC.

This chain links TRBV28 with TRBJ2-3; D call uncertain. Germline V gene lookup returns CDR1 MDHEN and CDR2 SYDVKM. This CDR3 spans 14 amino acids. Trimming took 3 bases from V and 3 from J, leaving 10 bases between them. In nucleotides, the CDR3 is TGTGCCAGCAGTTTTTTGAGTGGAACAGATACGCAGTATTTT. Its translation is CASSFLSGTDTQYF.

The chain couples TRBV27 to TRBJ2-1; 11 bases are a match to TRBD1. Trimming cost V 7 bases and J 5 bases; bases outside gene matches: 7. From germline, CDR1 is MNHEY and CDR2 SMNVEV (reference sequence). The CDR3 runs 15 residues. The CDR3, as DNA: TGTGCCAGCACCCCCGGGACAGGGGGTAACAATGAGCAGTTCTTC. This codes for CASTPGTGGNNEQFF.

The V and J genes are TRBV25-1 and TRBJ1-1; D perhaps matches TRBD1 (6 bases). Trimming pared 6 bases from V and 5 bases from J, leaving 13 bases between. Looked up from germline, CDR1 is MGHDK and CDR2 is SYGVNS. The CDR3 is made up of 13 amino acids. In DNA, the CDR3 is TGTGCCAGCAGCCTGGGAGGGGGGACTGAAGCTTTCTTT. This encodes CASSLGGGTEAFF.

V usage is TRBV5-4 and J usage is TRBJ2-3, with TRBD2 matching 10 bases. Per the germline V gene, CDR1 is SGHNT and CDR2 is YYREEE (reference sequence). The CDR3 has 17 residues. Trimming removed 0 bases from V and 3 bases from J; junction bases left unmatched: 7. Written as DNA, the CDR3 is TGTGCCAGCAGCTTGGCCGCTAGCGGGAGTAGTACAGATACGCAGTATTTT. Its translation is CASSLAASGSSTDTQYF.